This record looks at one T cell receptor beta chain sequence and its context. V was cut by 0 bases and J by 8 bases, with 13 bases left in between. The CDR3 consists of 14 residues. The germline CDR1 and CDR2 sequences are SGHTA and FQGNSA. This sample is drawn from a study of T cell responses to AZD1222 COVID-19 vaccine. Some clones are missing from TCRdb's copy, which holds only in-frame ones; the method was immunoSEQ multiplex PCR. In the table there are 120,000 to 150,000 clones, roughly 88% of which are singletons. The sequence derives from an adult in good health. This specimen was peripheral blood, taken on day 0 of AZD1222 vaccination. The gene calls are TRBV7-2 and TRBJ1-2; maybe TRBD1 (6 bases). DNA of the CDR3: TGTGCCAGCAGCTTAGCTGGGGGCGCGGGGGGCTACACCTTC. Protein: CASSLAGGAGGYTF.